This T cell receptor beta chain came from a study of T cells in Graves' hyperthyroidism and ophthalmopathy. Regarding the study as a whole: Blood shared most expanded thyroid clonotypes above 0.001.

RNA transcripts yielded amplified TCR beta CDR3 regions. The HTBI primer set served for first-round RT-PCR of the TCR CDR3. TCRdb passed the multiplex PCR reads through MiXCR, listing each CDR3 protein once. The table lists 540,000 or so distinct CDR3 sequences, around 45% of them singletons. This clonotype was recorded many times. As yet, its antigen is unknown. The V gene end was trimmed by 6 bases and the J gene end by 0 bases; junction bases not matched to a gene: 5. Germline-derived CDR1 and CDR2 are ENHRY and SYGVKD. This CDR3 is built from 15 residues. Reasons for excluding patients were uncontrolled infection, other autoimmune disease, pregnancy or lactation.

The V gene is TRBV10-3, the J gene TRBJ1-1; TRBD1 matches 9 bases. The clonotype comes from an adult woman with Graves' disease, either hyperthyroidism or ophthalmopathy (not recorded which). The sample was peripheral blood or thyroid tissue (not recorded which). The CDR3 is CAIRLTGGMNTEAFF. CDR3 nucleotide sequence: TGTGCCATCAGGCTGACAGGGGGGATGAACACTGAAGCTTTCTTT.